The rows below give T cell receptor beta chains drawn from one sample of a study of cytomegalovirus exposure and HLA in healthy donors. Libraries were prepared by immunoSEQ multiplex PCR; TCRdb keeps only in-frame clonotypes and omits some of them. Counted here are some 170,000 clones, 81% occurring once; the ten biggest clones make up roughly 5%. Sequenced: PBMCs. The origin of the receptors is a young woman in good health and CMV-seropositive. The CDR3 runs from the conserved cysteine through the conserved F or W. The size of a clone is reported for some rows only, either as once, few or many, or as a class for expanded clones.

size: few
V: TRBV2
J: TRBJ2-2
CDR3: CASAGYTNTGELFF

size: -
V: TRBV5-1
J: TRBJ2-5
CDR3: CASRYHWGEETQYF

size: -
V: TRBV5-1
J: TRBJ2-7
CDR3: CASSSRQGGYEQYF

size: -
V: TRBV9
J: TRBJ2-3
CDR3: CASSVRGANTDTQYF

size: -
V: TRBV6-5
J: TRBJ2-7
CDR3: CASSYSGGHEQYF

size: -
V: TRBV19
J: TRBJ2-3
CDR3: CASSIIRQGQVSTDTQYF

size: -
V: TRBV19
J: TRBJ2-1
CDR3: CASSPGQESDEQFF

size: -
V: TRBV6-6
J: TRBJ1-2
CDR3: CASTIPGALSYTF

size: -
V: TRBV19
J: TRBJ2-5
CDR3: CASSIGLTGNQETQYF

size: -
V: TRBV19
J: TRBJ1-1
CDR3: CASMGTGIMNTEAFF

size: -
V: TRBV5-1
J: TRBJ1-3
CDR3: CASSLDGAGNTIYF

size: -
V: TRBV11-2
J: TRBJ2-7
CDR3: CASSLDSRQGDEQYF

size: -
V: TRBV7-6
J: TRBJ1-2
CDR3: CASSKFTGADRYTF

size: -
V: TRBV10-3
J: TRBJ1-1
CDR3: CAVTSGQRNTEAFF

size: -
V: TRBV14
J: TRBJ2-1
CDR3: CASSQIPWRGSYNEQFF

size: -
V: TRBV5-1
J: TRBJ2-1
CDR3: CASSPTGAGEQFF

size: -
V: TRBV7-7
J: TRBJ2-7
CDR3: CASSQEQGKQYF

size: -
V: TRBV18
J: TRBJ2-7
CDR3: CASSRGQANVDEQYF

size: -
V: TRBV28
J: TRBJ2-5
CDR3: CASSTQGGKETQYF

size: -
V: TRBV28
J: TRBJ1-5
CDR3: CASSLAMGGRQPQHF

size: -
V: TRBV4-1
J: TRBJ1-1
CDR3: CASSQDYGTHLNTEAFF

size: -
V: TRBV6-5
J: TRBJ1-3
CDR3: CASSLTGTSGNTIYF

size: -
V: TRBV4-1
J: TRBJ1-1
CDR3: CASSPWTRESFEAFF

size: -
V: TRBV4-2
J: TRBJ2-1
CDR3: CASSQDLYNEQFF

size: -
V: TRBV7-8
J: TRBJ2-3
CDR3: CASTPHRTSGGSNRYF

size: few
V: TRBV19
J: TRBJ1-1
CDR3: CASSNGQGANTEAFF

size: -
V: TRBV19
J: TRBJ1-1
CDR3: CASSISSGPPSEAFF

size: -
V: TRBV5-8
J: TRBJ1-6
CDR3: CASMVQGTYNSPLHF